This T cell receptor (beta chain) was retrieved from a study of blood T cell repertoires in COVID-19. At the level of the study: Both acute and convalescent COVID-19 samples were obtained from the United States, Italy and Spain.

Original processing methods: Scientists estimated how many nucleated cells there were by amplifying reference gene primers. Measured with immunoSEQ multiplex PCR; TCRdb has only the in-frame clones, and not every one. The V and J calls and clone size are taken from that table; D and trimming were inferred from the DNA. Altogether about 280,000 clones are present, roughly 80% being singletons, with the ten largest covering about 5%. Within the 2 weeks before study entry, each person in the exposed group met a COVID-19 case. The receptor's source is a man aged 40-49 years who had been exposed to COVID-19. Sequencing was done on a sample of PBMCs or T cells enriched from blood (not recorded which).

This CDR3 is CASSELSYEQYF. DNA for the CDR3: TGTGCCAGCAGCGAACTCTCCTACGAGCAGTACTTC. This chain links TRBV7-9 with TRBJ2-7; no firm D call. Germline V lookup: CDR1 SEHNR, CDR2 FQNEAQ (reference sequence). The V gene lost 5 bases and the J gene lost 0 bases, with 5 bases spanning the gap. The CDR3 is made up of 12 amino acids.